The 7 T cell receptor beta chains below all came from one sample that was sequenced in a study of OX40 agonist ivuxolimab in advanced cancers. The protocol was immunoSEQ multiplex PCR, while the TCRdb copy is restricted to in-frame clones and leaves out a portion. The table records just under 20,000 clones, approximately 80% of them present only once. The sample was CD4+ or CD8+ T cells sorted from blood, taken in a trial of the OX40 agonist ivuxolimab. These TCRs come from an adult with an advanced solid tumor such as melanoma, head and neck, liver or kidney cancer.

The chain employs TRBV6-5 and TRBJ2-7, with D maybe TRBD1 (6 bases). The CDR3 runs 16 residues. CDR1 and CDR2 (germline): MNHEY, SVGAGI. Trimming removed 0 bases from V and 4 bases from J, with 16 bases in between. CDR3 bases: TGTGCCAGCAGTTACTCCGGGACAAAGTTCCCGTACGAGCAGTACTTC. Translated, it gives CASSYSGTKFPYEQYF.

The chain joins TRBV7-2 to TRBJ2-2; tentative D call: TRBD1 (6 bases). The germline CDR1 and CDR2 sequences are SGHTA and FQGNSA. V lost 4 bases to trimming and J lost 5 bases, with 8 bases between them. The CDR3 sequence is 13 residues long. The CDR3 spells CASSSGVTGELFF. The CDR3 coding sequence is TGTGCCAGCAGCTCAGGGGTGACCGGGGAGCTGTTTTTT.

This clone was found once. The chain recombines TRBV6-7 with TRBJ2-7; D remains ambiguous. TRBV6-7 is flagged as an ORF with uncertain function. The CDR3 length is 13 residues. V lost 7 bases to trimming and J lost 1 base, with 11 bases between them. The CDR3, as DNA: TGTGCCAGCACCCAGACGGTATCCTACGAGCAGTACTTC. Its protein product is CASTQTVSYEQYF.

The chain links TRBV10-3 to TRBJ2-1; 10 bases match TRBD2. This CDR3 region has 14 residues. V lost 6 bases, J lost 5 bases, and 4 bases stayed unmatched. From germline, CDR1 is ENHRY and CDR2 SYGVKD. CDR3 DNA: TGTGCCATCAGAACTAGCGGGAACGACAATGAGCAGTTCTTC. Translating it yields CAIRTSGNDNEQFF.

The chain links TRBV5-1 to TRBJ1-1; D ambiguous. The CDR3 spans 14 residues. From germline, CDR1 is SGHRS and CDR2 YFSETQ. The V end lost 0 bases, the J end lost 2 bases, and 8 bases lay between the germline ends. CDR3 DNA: TGCGCCAGCAGCTTGGATGGCAGCAACACTGAAGCTTTCTTT. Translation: CASSLDGSNTEAFF.

CDR3 sequence reads: CASSVEPGQNSEQFF. The CDR3 DNA reads as TGTGCCAGCAGCGTAGAACCGGGACAGAACAGTGAGCAGTTCTTC. The rearrangement joins TRBV9 to TRBJ2-1, with 7 bases aligning to TRBD1. Germline CDR1 reads SGDLS; CDR2 reads YYNGEE. V dropped 0 bases and J dropped 9; count of bases not matched to a gene: 9. The CDR3 totals 15 residues.

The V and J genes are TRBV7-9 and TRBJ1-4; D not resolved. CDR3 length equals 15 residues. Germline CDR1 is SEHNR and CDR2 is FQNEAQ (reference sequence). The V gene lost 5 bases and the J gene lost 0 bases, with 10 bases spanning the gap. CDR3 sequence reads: CASSLDITTNEKLFF. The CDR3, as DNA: TGTGCCAGCAGCCTTGACATTACAACTAATGAAAAACTGTTTTTT.